This T cell receptor beta chain was retrieved from a study of PD-1 blockade in classical Hodgkin lymphoma. Background on the study: Nivolumab was administered to patients intravenously at 3 mg/kg every 2 weeks.

Points from the study as a whole: Repertoire differences lack defined causes, possibly disease activity or prior therapy. By C4D1, diversity of CD4+ TCRs had risen significantly, whereas that of CD8+ TCRs had not.

Brentuximab vedotin exposure varied, and every patient relapsed after autologous stem cell transplantation. Sequencing used immunoSEQ multiplex PCR; TCRdb keeps in-frame clones, though not all of them. The sample holds about 46,000 clones, around 81% seen once. This CDR3 spans 15 amino acids. Trimming cost V 8 bases and J 7 bases, with 21 bases left between them. Germline CDR1 and CDR2: SEHNR and FQNEAQ (reference sequence). This clone is medium-sized in the sample. The antigen is undetermined. This TCR derives from a human donor with classical Hodgkin lymphoma. Source: peripheral blood mononuclear cells (PBMCs), taken before the second cycle of nivolumab. The rearrangement links TRBV7-9 to TRBJ1-5; perhaps TRBD1 as D (6 bases). The CDR3 protein is CASSNGGAAVQPQHF. In DNA form, the CDR3 reads TGTGCCAGCTCAAACGGGGGGGCGGCTGTCCAGCCCCAGCATTTT. Full variable domain (outside the CDR3, taken from reference TRBV7-9 and TRBJ1-5): DTGVSQNPRHKITKRGQNVTFRCDPISEHNRLYWYRQTLGQGPEFLTYFQNEAQLEKSRLLSDRFSAERPKGSFSTLEIQRTEQGDSAMYLCASSNGGAAVQPQHFGDGTRLSIL.